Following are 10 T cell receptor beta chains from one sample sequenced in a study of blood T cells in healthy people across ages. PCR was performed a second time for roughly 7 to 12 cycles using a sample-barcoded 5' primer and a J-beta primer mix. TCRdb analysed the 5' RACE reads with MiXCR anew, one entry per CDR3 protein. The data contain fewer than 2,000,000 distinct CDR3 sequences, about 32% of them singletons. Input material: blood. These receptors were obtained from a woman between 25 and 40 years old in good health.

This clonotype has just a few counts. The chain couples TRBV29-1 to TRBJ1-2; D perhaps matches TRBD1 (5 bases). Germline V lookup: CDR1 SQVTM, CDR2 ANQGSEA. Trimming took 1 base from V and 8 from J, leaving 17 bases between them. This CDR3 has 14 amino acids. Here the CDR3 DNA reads TGCAGCGTTGAAGTCTTTGGGGGACTCTACGGCTACACCTTC. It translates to CSVEVFGGLYGYTF.

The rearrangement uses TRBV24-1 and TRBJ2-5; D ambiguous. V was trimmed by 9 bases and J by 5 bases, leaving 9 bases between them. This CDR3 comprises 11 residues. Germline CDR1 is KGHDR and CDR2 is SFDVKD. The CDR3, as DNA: TGTGCCACCGAAATCGGGGAGACCCAGTACTTC. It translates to CATEIGETQYF.

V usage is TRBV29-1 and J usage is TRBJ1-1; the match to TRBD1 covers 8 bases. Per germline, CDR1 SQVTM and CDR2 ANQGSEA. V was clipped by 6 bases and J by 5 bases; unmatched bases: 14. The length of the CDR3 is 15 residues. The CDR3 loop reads CSVKYRGIVRTEAFF. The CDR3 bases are TGCAGCGTCAAATACAGGGGGATAGTTAGAACTGAAGCTTTCTTT.

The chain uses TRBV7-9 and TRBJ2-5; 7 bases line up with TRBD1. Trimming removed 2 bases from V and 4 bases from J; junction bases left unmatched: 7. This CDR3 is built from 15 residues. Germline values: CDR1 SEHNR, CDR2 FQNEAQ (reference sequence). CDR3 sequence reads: CASSLQKGARETQYF. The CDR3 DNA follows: TGTGCCAGCAGCTTACAGAAGGGGGCTCGAGAGACCCAGTACTTC.

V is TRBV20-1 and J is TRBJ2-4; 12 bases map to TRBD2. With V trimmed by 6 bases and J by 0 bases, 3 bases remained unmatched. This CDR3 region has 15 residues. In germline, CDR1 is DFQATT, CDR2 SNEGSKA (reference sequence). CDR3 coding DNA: TGCAGTGCCCTAGCGGGAGGGGTAGCCAAAAACATTCAGTACTTC. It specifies CSALAGGVAKNIQYF.

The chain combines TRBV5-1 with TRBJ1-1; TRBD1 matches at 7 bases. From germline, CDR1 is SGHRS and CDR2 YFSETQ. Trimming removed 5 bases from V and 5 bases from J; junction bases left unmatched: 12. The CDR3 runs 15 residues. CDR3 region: CASSREPQGRTEAFF. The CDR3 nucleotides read TGCGCCAGCAGTAGAGAACCACAGGGGAGGACTGAAGCTTTCTTT.

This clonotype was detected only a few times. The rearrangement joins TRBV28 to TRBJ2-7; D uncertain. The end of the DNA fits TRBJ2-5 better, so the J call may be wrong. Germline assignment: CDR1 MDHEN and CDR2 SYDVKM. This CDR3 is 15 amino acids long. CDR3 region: CASSLAVGAPGTQYF. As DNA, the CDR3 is TGTGCCAGCAGTTTAGCCGTCGGAGCTCCAGGGACCCAGTACTTC.

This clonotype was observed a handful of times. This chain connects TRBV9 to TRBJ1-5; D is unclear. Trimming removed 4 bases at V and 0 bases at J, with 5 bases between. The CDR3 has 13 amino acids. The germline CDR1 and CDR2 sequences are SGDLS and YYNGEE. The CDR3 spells CASSTHSNQPQHF. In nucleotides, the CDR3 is TGTGCCAGCAGCACACATAGCAATCAGCCCCAGCATTTT.

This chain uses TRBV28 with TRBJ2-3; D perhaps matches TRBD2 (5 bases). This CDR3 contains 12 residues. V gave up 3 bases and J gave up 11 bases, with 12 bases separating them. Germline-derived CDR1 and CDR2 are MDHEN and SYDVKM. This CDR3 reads CASSFSNRGQYF. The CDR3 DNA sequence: TGTGCCAGCAGTTTTTCTAATCGGGGGCAGTATTTT.

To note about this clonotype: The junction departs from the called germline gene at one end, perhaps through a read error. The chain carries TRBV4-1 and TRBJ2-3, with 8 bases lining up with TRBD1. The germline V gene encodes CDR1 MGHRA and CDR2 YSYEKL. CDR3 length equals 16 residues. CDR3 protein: CASSHPWTGSTDMQYF. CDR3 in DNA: TGCGCCAGCAGCCACCCCTGGACAGGGTCGACAGATATGCAGTATTTT.